These 32 T cell receptor beta chains originate from one sample sequenced in a study of T cells after yellow fever vaccination. MiXCR, run by TCRdb on the 5' RACE reads, gives a single entry per CDR3 protein. Of about 340,000 distinct CDR3 sequences listed, around 12% are singletons. Source: CD4+ T cells sorted from PBMCs, taken 15 days after the yellow fever booster vaccination. The origin of the receptors is a man aged 18 to 30 who received the YFV17D yellow fever vaccine.

This sequence joins TRBV10-3 and TRBJ2-7; 10 bases agree with TRBD2. Germline CDR1 is ENHRY and CDR2 is SYGVKD. CDR3 length: 16 amino acids. The V and J ends lost 0 bases and 2 bases, in that order; junction bases with no gene match: 4. DNA of the CDR3: TGTGCCATCAGTGAGTCGGGCAGCGGGGGGGCCTACGAGCAGTACTTC. This gives the protein CAISESGSGGAYEQYF.

This clonotype was detected only a few times. The J gene is TRBJ1-5, the V gene TRBV29-1, with D possibly TRBD1 on 5 matching bases. V was trimmed by 4 bases and J by 5 bases, leaving 15 bases between them. This CDR3 has 14 residues. Germline lookup yields CDR1 SQVTM and CDR2 ANQGSEA. The CDR3 nucleotides read TGCAGCGTTGGATTCGGGGCCCAGGATCAGCCCCAGCATTTT. Its protein product is CSVGFGAQDQPQHF.

This clonotype was picked up a small number of times. This sequence joins TRBV6-1 and TRBJ2-5; weak D call: TRBD1 (5 bases). The germline V gene has CDR1 MNHNS and CDR2 SASEGT. The CDR3 runs 13 residues. The V end was cut by 8 bases, the J end by 1 base, with 11 bases between. The CDR3 loop reads CASSSTVQETQYF. CDR3 DNA sequence: TGTGCCAGCTCTTCGACAGTCCAAGAGACCCAGTACTTC.

A remark on this clonotype: A junction boundary mismatches the germline segment, possibly from a read error. The chain recombines TRBV30 with TRBJ1-5, with TRBD1 identical over 8 bases. The CDR3 is 14 amino acids. The germline gives CDR1 GTSNPN, CDR2 SVGIG (reference sequence). CDR3: CAWSAGTGKQPQHF. DNA for the CDR3: TGTGCCTGGAGTGCGGGGACAGGCAAACAGCCCCAGCATTTT.

CDR3 protein: CSARGPRGGHGTGELFF. The CDR3 DNA sequence: TGCAGTGCTAGAGGCCCGCGGGGGGGGCATGGCACCGGGGAGCTGTTTTTT. This chain connects TRBV20-1 to TRBJ2-2; 9 bases match TRBD2. V shed 1 base and J 4 bases; nucleotides not matched to a gene: 10. The CDR3 has 17 residues. Germline CDR1 and CDR2: DFQATT and SNEGSKA (reference sequence).

This chain connects TRBV4-3 to TRBJ2-7; TRBD1 matches 7 bases. The CDR3 spans 14 residues. The V gene's germline CDR1 is LGHNA and CDR2 YSLEER. Germline trimming cut 3 bases from V and 4 bases from J; bases unmatched to any gene: 6. CDR3 sequence (DNA): TGCGCCAGCAGCCAGGCTCGACAGGGATACGAGCAGTACTTC. As protein: CASSQARQGYEQYF.

This clonotype came up a few times. The chain joins TRBV5-4 to TRBJ2-5; TRBD2 matches 7 bases. V shed 3 bases, J shed 5 bases, and the junction held 7 bases outside the gene matches. Germline values: CDR1 SGHNT, CDR2 YYREEE (reference sequence). The CDR3 sequence is 14 residues long. CDR3 amino acids: CASSSRTSSETQYF. CDR3 bases: TGTGCCAGCAGCTCCAGGACTAGTTCGGAGACCCAGTACTTC.

V usage is TRBV11-2 and J usage is TRBJ1-6; D unclear. Germline assignment: CDR1 SGHAT and CDR2 FQNNGV. The CDR3 length is 14 residues. Trimming removed 8 bases from V and 0 bases from J, with 8 bases in between. CDR3 region: CASSESSYNSPLHF. In DNA, the CDR3 is TGTGCCAGCTCGGAGAGCTCCTATAATTCACCCCTCCACTTT.

The chain is built from TRBV5-1 and TRBJ2-1, with TRBD1 matching over 7 bases. The CDR3 is 14 residues long. Germline CDR1 and CDR2: SGHRS and YFSETQ. V lost 4 bases, J lost 4 bases, and 5 bases stayed unmatched. The CDR3 loop reads CASSQGTAYNEQFF. Written as DNA, the CDR3 is TGCGCCAGCAGCCAGGGGACAGCGTACAATGAGCAGTTCTTC.

The chain recombines TRBV6-2 or TRBV6-3 with TRBJ2-3, with TRBD2 identical over 11 bases. CDR1 and CDR2 (germline): MNHEY, SVGEGT. Germline trimming cut 5 bases from V and 10 bases from J; bases unmatched to any gene: 2. CDR3 length equals 12 residues. The CDR3 loop is CASSQTSGAQYF. The DNA of the CDR3 is TGTGCCAGCAGTCAGACTAGCGGGGCGCAGTATTTT.

V is TRBV4-3 and J is TRBJ2-5, with 8 bases identical to TRBD1. Germline V lookup: CDR1 LGHNA, CDR2 YSLEER. V trimming: 0 bases; J trimming: 1 base; junction bases outside the gene matches: 4. The CDR3 sequence is 16 residues long. Here the CDR3 reads CASSQEPRGLQETQYF. The DNA for the CDR3 is TGCGCCAGCAGCCAAGAGCCCAGGGGGCTCCAAGAGACCCAGTACTTC.

The chain is built from TRBV2 and TRBJ2-7; D is possibly TRBD1 (7 bases). Germline CDR1 reads SNHLY; CDR2 reads FYNNEI. Trimming took 7 bases from V and 4 from J, leaving 14 bases between them. This CDR3 region has 13 residues. CDR3 coding DNA: TGTGCCAGCAATTTCAGGGGGACTTACGAGCAGTACGTC. Translated, it gives CASNFRGTYEQYV.

The rearrangement uses TRBV7-2 and TRBJ2-7; the match to TRBD1 covers 7 bases. The trim removed 5 bases at V and 0 bases at J, leaving 13 bases unmatched. Germline-derived CDR1 and CDR2 are SGHTA and FQGNSA. The CDR3 covers 17 residues. The CDR3 region has the DNA TGTGCCAGCAGCACAACCCGGGGACAGATGAGCTCCTACGAGCAGTACTTC. This encodes CASSTTRGQMSSYEQYF.

The rearrangement joins TRBV7-2 to TRBJ1-2, with 8 bases aligning to TRBD1. The CDR3 loop spans 15 amino acids. The ends lost 6 bases at V and 3 bases at J; junction bases unmatched: 9. Germline values: CDR1 SGHTA, CDR2 FQGNSA. Here the CDR3 reads CASSRHQGADYGYTF. The DNA for the CDR3 is TGTGCCAGCAGTCGTCATCAGGGGGCGGACTATGGCTACACCTTC.

The chain has TRBV6-6 and TRBJ1-2; D call uncertain. The CDR3 totals 13 residues. Germline V gives CDR1 MNHNY, CDR2 SVGAGI (reference sequence). Deletions cut 6 bases from V and 6 bases from J, with 14 bases between. CDR3 in DNA: TGTGCCAGCAGCCCGAGGGTTGGCAATGGCTACACCTTC. This translates into CASSPRVGNGYTF.

This clonotype was seen ten or more times. The CDR3 nucleotides are TGTGCCAGCAGTTTGATGCAGCGGGGGGGCCGTAGGAAGACCCAGTACTTC. This gives the protein CASSLMQRGGRRKTQYF. The chain couples TRBV12-3 or TRBV12-4 to TRBJ2-5; TRBD2 aligns across 10 bases. The CDR3 consists of 17 residues. Trimming removed 3 bases from V and 6 bases from J; junction bases left unmatched: 13.

The chain recombines TRBV7-9 with TRBJ1-1, with D unclear. V dropped 1 base and J dropped 1 base, with 10 bases sitting between them. From germline, CDR1 is SEHNR and CDR2 FQNEAQ (reference sequence). This CDR3 comprises 15 residues. The CDR3 bases are TGTGCCAGCAGCTTAGAGGGAGCACAGAACACTGAAGCTTTCTTT. It encodes CASSLEGAQNTEAFF. The whole variable domain, filled in from reference TRBV7-9 and TRBJ1-1, reads DTGVSQNPRHKITKRGQNVTFRCDPISEHNRLYWYRQTLGQGPEFLTYFQNEAQLEKSRLLSDRFSAERPKGSFSTLEIQRTEQGDSAMYLCASSLEGAQNTEAFFGQGTRLTVV.

This clonotype was picked up a small number of times. The genes are TRBV6-2 or TRBV6-3 and TRBJ2-5; D is undetermined. CDR1 and CDR2 from the germline V gene are MNHEY and SVGEGT. The CDR3 is made up of 11 amino acids. Trimming pared 7 bases from V and 2 bases from J, leaving 5 bases between. The CDR3 sequence is CASTRQETQYF. In nucleotides, the CDR3 is TGTGCCAGCACTAGACAAGAGACCCAGTACTTC.

This chain joins TRBV29-1 and TRBJ2-5; TRBD1 aligns across 7 bases. Per the germline V gene, CDR1 is SQVTM and CDR2 is ANQGSEA. The CDR3 is made up of 14 amino acids. With 4 bases clipped from V and 6 bases from J, the junction kept 11 bases outside the gene matches. The CDR3 here is CSVGLGTVIQTQYF. The CDR3 nucleotides read TGCAGCGTTGGTTTAGGGACAGTTATCCAGACCCAGTACTTC.

This clonotype was detected only a few times. V usage is TRBV28 and J usage is TRBJ2-7; D gene uncertain. Trimming shortened V by 2 bases and J by 4 bases, and 6 bases separated the two germline ends. The length of the CDR3 is 12 residues. Germline V gives CDR1 MDHEN, CDR2 SYDVKM. Here the CDR3 DNA reads TGTGCCAGCAGTTTAACAGTATACGAGCAGTACTTC. It specifies CASSLTVYEQYF.

This clonotype was seen ten or more times. The chain recombines TRBV6-4 with TRBJ2-1, with D uncertain. The CDR3 is 16 amino acids. Trimming pared 0 bases from V and 0 bases from J, leaving 9 bases between. Looked up from germline, CDR1 is MRHNA and CDR2 is SNTAGT. For the CDR3, the DNA is TGTGCCAGCAGTGACTCGGGTAGGAGCTCCTACAATGAGCAGTTCTTC. Translated, it gives CASSDSGRSSYNEQFF.

In its sample, this clonotype was seen a few times. This chain links TRBV19 with TRBJ1-2; D gene uncertain. The CDR3 runs 16 residues. V shed 7 bases and J shed 2 bases, with 20 bases lying between them. The germline V gene encodes CDR1 LNHDA and CDR2 SQIVND (reference sequence). The CDR3 here is CASTLSIRTENYGYTF. In DNA form, the CDR3 reads TGTGCCAGTACTCTGTCAATCCGGACGGAGAACTATGGCTACACCTTC.

The chain recombines TRBV4-1 with TRBJ2-3; possibly TRBD2 for D (6 bases). This CDR3 comprises 17 residues. With 4 bases removed from V and 2 bases from J, the gap between germline ends came to 19 bases. Germline CDR1 MGHRA, CDR2 YSYEKL. This CDR3 is CASSRLSGTSFTDTQYF. The CDR3, as DNA: TGCGCCAGCAGCCGGCTTTCCGGGACTTCCTTCACAGATACGCAGTATTTT.

To note about this clonotype: A read error may be the cause here, since a much bigger clone is one base away. CDR3 residues: CASSPAGSDTQYF. CDR3 nucleotide sequence: TGTGCCAGCAGCCCAGCGGGGTCAGATACGCAGTATTTT. V usage is TRBV7-2 and J usage is TRBJ2-3; 7 bases map to TRBD2. The V gene's germline CDR1 is SGHTA and CDR2 FQGNSA. The CDR3 length is 13 residues. With 5 bases clipped from V and 4 bases from J, the junction kept 3 bases outside the gene matches.

The gene calls are TRBV20-1 and TRBJ2-7; the D call may be TRBD1 or TRBD2 (5 bases each). The CDR3 spans 14 residues. Trimming left V 4 bases short and J 0 bases short, with 13 bases between. The germline gives CDR1 DFQATT, CDR2 SNEGSKA (reference sequence). The CDR3 reads CSATRDVSSYEQYV. DNA of the CDR3: TGCAGTGCTACCAGGGACGTGAGCTCCTACGAGCAGTACGTC.

This clonotype was recorded many times. The chain uses TRBV12-3 or TRBV12-4 and TRBJ1-2; weak D call: TRBD1 (6 bases). V was pared by 3 bases and J by 1 base, with 12 bases between. This CDR3 spans 15 amino acids. CDR3 coding DNA: TGTGCCAGCAGTTTTGAGACAGGTGTTAACTATGGCTACACCTTC. Translation: CASSFETGVNYGYTF.

This clonotype was observed a handful of times. V is TRBV5-1 and J is TRBJ1-5; unclear D gene. The V gene lost 3 bases and the J gene lost 5 bases, with 12 bases spanning the gap. CDR3 length equals 14 residues. Germline V gene sequence: CDR1 SGHRS, CDR2 YFSETQ. The CDR3 is CASSYESRDQPQHF. In DNA, the CDR3 is TGCGCCAGCAGCTACGAGTCCCGGGATCAGCCCCAGCATTTT.

This clonotype was detected a few times. The J gene is TRBJ2-7, the V gene TRBV6-5, with 7 bases matching TRBD1. Germline values: CDR1 MNHEY, CDR2 SVGAGI. The CDR3 contains 13 residues. The V gene end was trimmed by 4 bases and the J gene end by 3 bases; junction bases not matched to a gene: 3. Written as DNA, the CDR3 is TGTGCCAGCAGTTCTGGACAGGACTACGAGCAGTACTTC. It translates to CASSSGQDYEQYF.

This clonotype turned up a few times. The V call is TRBV5-1, the J call TRBJ1-2; D is ambiguous. Germline V gene lookup returns CDR1 SGHRS and CDR2 YFSETQ. V shed 1 base and J shed 14 bases, with 21 bases lying between them. This CDR3 spans 14 amino acids. Written as DNA, the CDR3 is TGCGCCAGCAGCTTGAACGGGCGCAAGGAAAAGTGGACCTTC. Amino acid sequence: CASSLNGRKEKWTF.

This clonotype has just a few counts. The rearrangement links TRBV18 to TRBJ2-7; D remains ambiguous. Trimming shortened V by 3 bases and J by 0 bases, and 15 bases separated the two germline ends. The CDR3 runs 16 residues. CDR1 and CDR2 from the germline V gene are KGHSH and LQKENI. CDR3 coding DNA: TGTGCCAGCTCACCGAGCTCCAGATTGAGCTCCTACGAGCAGTACTTC. As protein: CASSPSSRLSSYEQYF.

This clonotype was counted a few times. The chain carries TRBV6-2 or TRBV6-3 and TRBJ1-1, with D hard to call. Germline V gene data show CDR1 as MNHEY and CDR2 as SVGEGT. CDR3 size: 15 residues. The V and J ends lost 0 bases and 6 bases respectively, with 14 bases between them. The CDR3 DNA follows: TGTGCCAGCAGTTACTCGACGGGTATGGGGTCTGAAGCTTTCTTT. It is translated as CASSYSTGMGSEAFF.

This chain links TRBV5-6 with TRBJ2-4, with TRBD2 as a possible D gene (5 bases). V lost 0 bases to trimming and J lost 8 bases, with 15 bases between them. The CDR3 runs to 15 residues. Germline loops: CDR1 SGHDT, CDR2 YYEEEE. In DNA, the CDR3 is TGTGCCAGCAGCTTGGTTAGCGTTAGCCAAGACATTCAGTACTTC. Amino acid sequence: CASSLVSVSQDIQYF.